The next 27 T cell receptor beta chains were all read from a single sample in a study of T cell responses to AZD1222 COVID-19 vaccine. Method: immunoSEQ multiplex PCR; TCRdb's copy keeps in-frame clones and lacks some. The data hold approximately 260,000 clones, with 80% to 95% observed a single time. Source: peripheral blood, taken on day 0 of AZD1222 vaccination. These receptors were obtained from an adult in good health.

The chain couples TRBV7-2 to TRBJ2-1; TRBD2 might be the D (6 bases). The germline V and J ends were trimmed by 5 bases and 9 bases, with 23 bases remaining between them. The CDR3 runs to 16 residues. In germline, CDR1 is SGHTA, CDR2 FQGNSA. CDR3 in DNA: TGTGCCAGCAGCCCCCCCTACGGGAGTGGTTTGAGTGAGCAGTTCTTC. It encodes CASSPPYGSGLSEQFF.

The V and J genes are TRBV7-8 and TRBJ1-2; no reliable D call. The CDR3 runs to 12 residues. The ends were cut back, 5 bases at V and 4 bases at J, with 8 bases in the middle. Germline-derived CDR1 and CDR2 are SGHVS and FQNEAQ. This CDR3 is CASSPGSYGYTF. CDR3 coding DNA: TGTGCCAGCAGCCCCGGGTCCTATGGCTACACCTTC.

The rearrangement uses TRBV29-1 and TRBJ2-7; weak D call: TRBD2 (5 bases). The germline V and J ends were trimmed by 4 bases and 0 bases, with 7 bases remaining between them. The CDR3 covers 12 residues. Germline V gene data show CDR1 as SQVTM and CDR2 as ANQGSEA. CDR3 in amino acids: CSVVRDSYEQYF. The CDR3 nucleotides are TGCAGCGTTGTCCGGGACTCCTACGAGCAGTACTTC.

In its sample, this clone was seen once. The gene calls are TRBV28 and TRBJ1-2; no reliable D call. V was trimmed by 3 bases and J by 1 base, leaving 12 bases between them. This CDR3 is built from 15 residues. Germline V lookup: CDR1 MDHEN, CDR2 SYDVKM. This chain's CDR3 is CASSFLRTFNYGYTF. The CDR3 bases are TGTGCCAGCAGTTTCCTGAGAACATTTAACTATGGCTACACCTTC.

The CDR3: CASSIPRTGGSNQPQHF. The CDR3 bases are TGTGCCAGTAGTATCCCTCGGACAGGGGGAAGCAATCAGCCCCAGCATTTT. V usage is TRBV19 and J usage is TRBJ1-5; 10 nucleotides agree with TRBD1. The germline gives CDR1 LNHDA, CDR2 SQIVND (reference sequence). This CDR3 contains 17 residues. V lost 3 bases and J lost 1; bases outside the gene matches: 6.

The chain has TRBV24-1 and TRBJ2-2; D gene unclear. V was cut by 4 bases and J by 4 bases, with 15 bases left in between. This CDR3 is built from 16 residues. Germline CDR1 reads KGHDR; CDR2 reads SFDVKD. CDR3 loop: CATSDPFVDGTGELFF. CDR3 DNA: TGTGCCACCAGTGACCCATTCGTCGACGGCACCGGGGAGCTGTTTTTT.

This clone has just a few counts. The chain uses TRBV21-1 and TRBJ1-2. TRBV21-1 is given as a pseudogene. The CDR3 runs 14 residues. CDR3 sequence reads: CASEPGTGAYGYTF. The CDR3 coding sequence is TGTGCCAGCGAACCCGGGACGGGGGCCTATGGCTACACCTTC.

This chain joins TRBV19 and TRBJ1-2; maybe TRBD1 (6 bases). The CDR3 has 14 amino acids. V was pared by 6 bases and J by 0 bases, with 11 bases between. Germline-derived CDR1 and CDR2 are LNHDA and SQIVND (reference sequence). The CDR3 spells CASRGQRSNYGYTF. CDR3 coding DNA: TGTGCCAGTAGGGGACAAAGGTCTAACTATGGCTACACCTTC.

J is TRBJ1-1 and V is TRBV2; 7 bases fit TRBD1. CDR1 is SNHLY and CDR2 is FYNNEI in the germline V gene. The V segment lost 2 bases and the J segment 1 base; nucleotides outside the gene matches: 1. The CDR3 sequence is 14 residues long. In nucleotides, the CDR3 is TGTGCCAGCAGTGAAAGGACAGGGAACACTGAAGCTTTCTTT. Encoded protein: CASSERTGNTEAFF. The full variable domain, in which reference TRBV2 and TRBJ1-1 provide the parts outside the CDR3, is EPEVTQTPSHQVTQMGQEVILRCVPISNHLYFYWYRQILGQKVEFLVSFYNNEISEKSEIFDDQFSVERPDGSNFTLKIRSTKLEDSAMYFCASSERTGNTEAFFGQGTRLTVV.

CDR3 protein: CASSPDGESEQFF. In DNA form, the CDR3 reads TGCGCCAGCAGCCCCGACGGAGAGAGTGAGCAGTTCTTC. This chain links TRBV4-1 with TRBJ2-1; D remains unclear. The germline V gene has CDR1 MGHRA and CDR2 YSYEKL. The ends were cut back, 4 bases at V and 9 bases at J, with 13 bases in the middle. This CDR3 has 13 residues.

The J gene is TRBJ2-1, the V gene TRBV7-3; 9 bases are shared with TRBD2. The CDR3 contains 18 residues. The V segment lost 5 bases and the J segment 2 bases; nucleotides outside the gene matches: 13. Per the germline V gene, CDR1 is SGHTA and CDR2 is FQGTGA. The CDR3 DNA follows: TGTGCCAGCAGCGAAAGGGGCGCGGGAGGGAGGACCTACAATGAGCAGTTCTTC. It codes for CASSERGAGGRTYNEQFF.

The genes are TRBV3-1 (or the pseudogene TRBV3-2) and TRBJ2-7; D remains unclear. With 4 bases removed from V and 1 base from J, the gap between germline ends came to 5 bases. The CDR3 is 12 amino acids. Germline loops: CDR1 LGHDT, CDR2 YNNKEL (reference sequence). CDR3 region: CASSLDSYEQYF. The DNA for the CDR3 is TGTGCCAGCAGCCTCGATTCCTACGAGCAGTACTTC.

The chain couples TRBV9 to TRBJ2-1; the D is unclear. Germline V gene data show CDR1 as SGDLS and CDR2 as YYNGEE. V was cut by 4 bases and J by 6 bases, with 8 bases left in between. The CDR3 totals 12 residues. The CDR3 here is CASSKRGNEQFF. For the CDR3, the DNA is TGTGCCAGCAGCAAGCGAGGCAATGAGCAGTTCTTC. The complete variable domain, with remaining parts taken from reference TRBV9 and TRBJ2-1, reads DSGVTQTPKHLITATGQRVTLRCSPRSGDLSVYWYQQSLDQGLQFLIQYYNGEERAKGNILERFSAQQFPDLHSELNLSSLELGDSALYFCASSKRGNEQFFGPGTRLTVL.

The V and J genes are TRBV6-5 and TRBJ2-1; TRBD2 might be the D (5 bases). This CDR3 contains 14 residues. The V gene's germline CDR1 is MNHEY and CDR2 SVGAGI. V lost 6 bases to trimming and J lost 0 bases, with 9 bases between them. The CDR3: CASSPDFSYNEQFF. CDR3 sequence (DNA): TGTGCCAGCAGCCCGGACTTCTCCTACAATGAGCAGTTCTTC.

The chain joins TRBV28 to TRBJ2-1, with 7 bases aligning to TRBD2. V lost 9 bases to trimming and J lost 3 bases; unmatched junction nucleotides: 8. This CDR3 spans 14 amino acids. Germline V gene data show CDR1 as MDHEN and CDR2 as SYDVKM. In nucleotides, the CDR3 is TGTGCCAGTCGCCCTAGCGGAAACTACAATGAGCAGTTCTTC. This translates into CASRPSGNYNEQFF.

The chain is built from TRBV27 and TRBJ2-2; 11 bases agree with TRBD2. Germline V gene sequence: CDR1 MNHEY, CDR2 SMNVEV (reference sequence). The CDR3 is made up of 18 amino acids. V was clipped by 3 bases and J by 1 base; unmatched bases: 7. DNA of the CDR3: TGTGCCAGCAGTTTTTCGCCGGGACTAGCGGTGAACACCGGGGAGCTGTTTTTT. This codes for CASSFSPGLAVNTGELFF.

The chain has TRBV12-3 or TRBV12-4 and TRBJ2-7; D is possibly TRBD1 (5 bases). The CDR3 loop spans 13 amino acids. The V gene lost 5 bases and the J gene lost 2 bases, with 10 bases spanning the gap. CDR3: CASSAGFAYEQYF. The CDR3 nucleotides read TGTGCCAGCAGTGCAGGGTTTGCCTACGAGCAGTACTTC.

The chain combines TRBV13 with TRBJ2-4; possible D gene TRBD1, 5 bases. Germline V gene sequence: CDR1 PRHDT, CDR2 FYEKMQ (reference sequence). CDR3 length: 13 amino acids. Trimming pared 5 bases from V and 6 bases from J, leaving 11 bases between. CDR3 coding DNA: TGTGCCAGCAGCCAGGACATGGGAAACATTCAGTACTTC. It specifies CASSQDMGNIQYF.

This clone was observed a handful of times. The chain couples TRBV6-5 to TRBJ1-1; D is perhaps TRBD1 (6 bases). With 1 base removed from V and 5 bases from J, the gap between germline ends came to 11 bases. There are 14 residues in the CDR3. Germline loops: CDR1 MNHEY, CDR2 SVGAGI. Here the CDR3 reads CASSYLQGETEAFF. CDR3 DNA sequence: TGTGCCAGCAGTTACTTACAGGGAGAGACTGAAGCTTTCTTT.

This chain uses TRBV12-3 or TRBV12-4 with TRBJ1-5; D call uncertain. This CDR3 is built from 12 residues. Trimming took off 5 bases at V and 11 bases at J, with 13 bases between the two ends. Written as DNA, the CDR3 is TGTGCCAGCAGTCGTACAGATACTTCCCAGCATTTT. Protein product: CASSRTDTSQHF.

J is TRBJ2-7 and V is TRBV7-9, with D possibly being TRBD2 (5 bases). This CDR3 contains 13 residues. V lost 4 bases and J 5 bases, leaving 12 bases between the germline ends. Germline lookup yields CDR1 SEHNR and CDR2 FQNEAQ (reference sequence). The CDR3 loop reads CASSSLGENEQYF. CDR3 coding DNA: TGTGCCAGCAGCTCCCTCGGGGAAAACGAGCAGTACTTC.

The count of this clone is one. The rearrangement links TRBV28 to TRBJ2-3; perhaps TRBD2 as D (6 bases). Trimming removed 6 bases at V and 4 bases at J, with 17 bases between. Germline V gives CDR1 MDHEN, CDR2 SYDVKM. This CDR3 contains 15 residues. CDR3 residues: CASSPPRDPADTQYF. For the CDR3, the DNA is TGTGCCAGCAGCCCCCCGCGGGATCCGGCAGATACGCAGTATTTT.

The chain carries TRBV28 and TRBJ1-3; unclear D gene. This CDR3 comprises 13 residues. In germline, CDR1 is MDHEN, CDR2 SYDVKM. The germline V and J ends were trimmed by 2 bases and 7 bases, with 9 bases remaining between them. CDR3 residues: CASSLGSRNTIYF. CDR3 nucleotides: TGTGCCAGCAGTTTAGGTTCCCGGAACACCATATATTTT.

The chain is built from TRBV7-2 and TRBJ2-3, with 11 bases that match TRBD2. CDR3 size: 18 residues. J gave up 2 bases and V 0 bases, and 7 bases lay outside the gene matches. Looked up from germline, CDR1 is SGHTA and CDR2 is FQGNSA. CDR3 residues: CASSLARASGRSTDTQYF. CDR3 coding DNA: TGTGCCAGCAGCTTAGCGAGGGCTAGCGGGAGGTCCACAGATACGCAGTATTTT.

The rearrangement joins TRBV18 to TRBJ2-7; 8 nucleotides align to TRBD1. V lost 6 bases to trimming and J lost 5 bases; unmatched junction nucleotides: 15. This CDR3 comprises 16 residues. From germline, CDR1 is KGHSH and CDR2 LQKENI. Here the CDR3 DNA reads TGTGCCAGCTCCCGGACAGGGAAGGGCTGGTTAGACGAGCAGTACTTC. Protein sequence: CASSRTGKGWLDEQYF.

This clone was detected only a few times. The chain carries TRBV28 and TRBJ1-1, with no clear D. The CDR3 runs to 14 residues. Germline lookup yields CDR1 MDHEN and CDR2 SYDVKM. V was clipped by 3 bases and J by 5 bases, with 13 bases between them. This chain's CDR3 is CASSLPRVLTEAFF. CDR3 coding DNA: TGTGCCAGCAGTTTGCCAAGGGTCTTGACTGAAGCTTTCTTT.

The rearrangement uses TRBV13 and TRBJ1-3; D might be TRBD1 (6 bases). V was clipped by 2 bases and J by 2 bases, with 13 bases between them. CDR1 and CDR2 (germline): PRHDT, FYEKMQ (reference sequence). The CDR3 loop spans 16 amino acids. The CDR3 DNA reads TGTGCCAGCAGCTTACCCCAGGCAGGGGCTGGAAACACCATATATTTT. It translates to CASSLPQAGAGNTIYF.